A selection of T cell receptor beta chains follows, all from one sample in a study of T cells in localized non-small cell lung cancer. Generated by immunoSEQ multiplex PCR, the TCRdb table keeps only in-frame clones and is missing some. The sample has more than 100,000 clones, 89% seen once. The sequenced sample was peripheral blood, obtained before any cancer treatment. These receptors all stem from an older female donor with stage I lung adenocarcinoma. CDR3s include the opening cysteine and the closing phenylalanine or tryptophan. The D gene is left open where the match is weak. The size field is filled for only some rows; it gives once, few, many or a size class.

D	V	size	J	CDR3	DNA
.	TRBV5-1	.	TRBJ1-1	CASSLVARRGAEAFF	TGCGCCAGCAGCTTGGTGGCCAGACGTGGGGCTGAAGCTTTCTTT
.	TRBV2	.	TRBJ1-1	CASRRDWENTEAFF	TGTGCCAGCAGGAGGGACTGGGAGAACACTGAAGCTTTCTTT
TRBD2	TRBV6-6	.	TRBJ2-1	CASSYVAGGPYEQFF	TGTGCCAGCAGTTATGTAGCGGGAGGGCCCTATGAGCAGTTCTTC
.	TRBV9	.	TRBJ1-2	CASSVDPDRPGYTF	TGTGCCAGCAGCGTAGATCCGGACAGACCCGGCTACACCTTC
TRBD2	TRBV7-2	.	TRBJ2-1	CASSLGRAGEQFF	TGTGCCAGCAGCTTAGGTCGAGCGGGGGAGCAGTTCTTC
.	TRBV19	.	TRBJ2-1	CASSSVQGTYNEQFF	TGTGCCAGTTCGTCGGTACAGGGTACCTACAATGAGCAGTTCTTC
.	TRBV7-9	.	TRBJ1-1	CASSPGGNAEAFF	TGTGCCAGCAGCCCCGGCGGGAACGCTGAAGCTTTCTTT
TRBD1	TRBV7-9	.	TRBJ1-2	CALPGQGRLFDGYTF	TGTGCCTTGCCGGGACAGGGAAGGTTGTTTGATGGCTACACCTTC
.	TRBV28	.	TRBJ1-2	CASSSRARAVYGYTF	TGTGCCAGCAGTTCCCGGGCTCGCGCTGTCTATGGCTACACCTTC
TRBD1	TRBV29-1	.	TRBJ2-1	CSVADWNRGYNEQFF	TGCAGCGTTGCCGACTGGAACAGGGGTTACAATGAGCAGTTCTTC
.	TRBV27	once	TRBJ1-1	CASRSIGTEAFF	TGTGCCAGCAGGTCGATAGGGACTGAAGCTTTCTTT
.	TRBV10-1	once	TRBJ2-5	CAPKGRQETQYF	TGCGCCCCAAAAGGGCGCCAAGAGACCCAGTACTTC
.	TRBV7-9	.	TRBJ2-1	CASIDRDSPMGSYNEQFF	TGTGCCAGCATCGACAGGGACTCTCCCATGGGCTCCTACAATGAGCAGTTCTTC
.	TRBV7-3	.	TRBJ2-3	CASSSRGADTQYF	TGTGCCAGCAGCTCACGCGGGGCAGATACGCAGTATTTT
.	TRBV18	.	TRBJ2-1	CASSPGIHVQFF	TGTGCCAGCTCACCAGGAATCCATGTGCAGTTCTTC
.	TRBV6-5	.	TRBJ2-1	CASSKPGDSYNEQFF	TGTGCCAGCAGTAAACCAGGGGACTCCTACAATGAGCAGTTCTTC
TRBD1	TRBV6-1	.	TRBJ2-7	CASSGGTGRYYEQYF	TGTGCCAGCAGTGGAGGGACAGGGAGATACTACGAGCAGTACTTC
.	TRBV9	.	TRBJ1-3	CASSVEGEPSLVSGNTIYF	TGTGCCAGCAGCGTAGAAGGGGAACCATCCCTTGTATCCGGAAACACCATATATTTT
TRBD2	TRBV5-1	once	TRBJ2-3	CASSLGSGSTDTQYF	TGCGCCAGCAGCTTGGGTAGCGGGAGCACAGATACGCAGTATTTT
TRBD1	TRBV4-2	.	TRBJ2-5	CASSQGTGKTETQYF	TGTGCCAGCAGCCAAGGGACAGGGAAGACGGAGACCCAGTACTTC
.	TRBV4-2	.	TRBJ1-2	CASSQDLDTIYGYTF	TGTGCCAGCAGCCAAGATCTAGACACGATATATGGCTACACCTTC
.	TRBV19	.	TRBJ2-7	CASSIRLARSYEQYF	TGTGCCAGTAGTATCAGGCTTGCCAGATCCTACGAGCAGTACTTC
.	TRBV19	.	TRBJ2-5	CASSINGETQYF	TGTGCCAGTAGTATTAACGGAGAGACCCAGTACTTC
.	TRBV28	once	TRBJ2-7	CASTSTRLIYYEQYF	TGTGCCAGCACCTCAACAAGACTAATTTACTACGAGCAGTACTTC
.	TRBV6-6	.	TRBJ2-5	CASSSAGETQYF	TGTGCCAGCAGTTCTGCCGGAGAGACCCAGTACTTC
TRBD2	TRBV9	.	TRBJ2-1	CASSAAASGYNEQFF	TGTGCCAGCAGCGCCGCGGCTAGCGGATACAATGAGCAGTTCTTC
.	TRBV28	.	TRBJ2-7	CASSVLQGGEQYF	TGTGCCAGCAGTGTCCTTCAAGGGGGCGAGCAGTACTTC
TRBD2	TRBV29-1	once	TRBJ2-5	CSHSASGAERSQYF	TGCAGCCACTCGGCTAGCGGCGCCGAGAGGTCCCAGTACTTC
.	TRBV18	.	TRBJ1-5	CASSQEKGNQPQHF	TGTGCCAGCTCGCAAGAGAAAGGGAATCAGCCCCAGCATTTT
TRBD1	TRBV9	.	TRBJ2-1	CASSATGGLSYEQFF	TGTGCCAGCAGCGCAACAGGGGGCCTTAGCTATGAGCAGTTCTTC
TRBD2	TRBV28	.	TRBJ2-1	CASSQSRTSGIYNEQFF	TGTGCCAGCAGCCAATCAAGGACTAGCGGGATCTACAATGAGCAGTTCTTC
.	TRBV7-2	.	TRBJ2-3	CASSTDGGREDTQYF	TGTGCCAGCAGCACCGACGGGGGCAGGGAGGATACGCAGTATTTT
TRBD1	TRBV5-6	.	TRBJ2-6	CASSIRDRVLGANVLTF	TGTGCCAGCAGCATCCGGGACAGGGTGCTGGGGGCCAACGTCCTGACTTTC
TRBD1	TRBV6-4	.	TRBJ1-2	CASSKTGGDPLGYGYTF	TGTGCCAGCAGCAAGACAGGGGGTGATCCGCTCGGCTATGGCTACACCTTC
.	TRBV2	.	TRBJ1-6	CASSTVSEAIF	TGTGCCAGCAGTACCGTATCGGAGGCGATTTTT
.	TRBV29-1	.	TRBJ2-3	CSDTPGPSQYF	TGCAGCGATACACCGGGTCCTTCGCAGTATTTT
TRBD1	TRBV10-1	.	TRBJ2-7	CASSRTGGFHEQYF	TGCGCCAGCAGCAGGACAGGGGGCTTCCACGAGCAGTACTTC
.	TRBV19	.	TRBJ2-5	CASSTDRRETQYF	TGTGCCAGTAGTACAGACCGGAGGGAGACCCAGTACTTC
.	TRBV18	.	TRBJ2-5	CASSPSQGRRETQYF	TGTGCCAGCTCACCCTCCCAGGGTAGAAGGGAGACCCAGTACTTC
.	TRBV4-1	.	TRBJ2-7	CASSQDLSSEQYF	TGCGCCAGCAGCCAAGACCTGTCGAGCGAGCAGTACTTC
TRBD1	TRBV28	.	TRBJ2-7	CASSFWDRDSYEQYF	TGTGCCAGCAGTTTTTGGGACAGGGACTCCTACGAGCAGTACTTC
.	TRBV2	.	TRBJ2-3	CASLRGLSTDTQYF	TGTGCCAGCCTCAGGGGCCTCAGCACAGATACGCAGTATTTT
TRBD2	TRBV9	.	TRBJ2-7	CASSVNPTSGINEQYF	TGTGCCAGCAGCGTAAACCCGACTAGCGGGATTAACGAGCAGTACTTC
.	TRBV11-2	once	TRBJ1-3	CASSLAAPGAGNTIYF	TGTGCCAGCAGCTTAGCGGCCCCCGGCGCTGGAAACACCATATATTTT
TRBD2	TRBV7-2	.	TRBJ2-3	CASIPAGRAGDTQYF	TGTGCCAGCATCCCAGCCGGGAGGGCCGGAGATACGCAGTATTTT
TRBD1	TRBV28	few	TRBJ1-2	CAISQGPYGYTF	TGTGCCATCTCACAGGGGCCCTATGGCTACACCTTC